These 16 T cell receptor beta chains came from one sample sequenced in a study of control samples from healthy donors and cancer patients. Generated by immunoSEQ multiplex PCR, the TCRdb table keeps only in-frame clones and is missing some. The profile covers about 90,000 clones, with 85% to 95% appearing a single time and about 1.5% taken by the ten largest. Sequenced sample: blood. These receptors were collected from a woman younger than 45 in good health.

V is TRBV6-6 and J is TRBJ2-5, with 14 bases identical to TRBD2. Germline-derived CDR1 and CDR2 are MNHNY and SVGAGI (reference sequence). V shed 5 bases, J shed 2 bases, and the junction held 1 base outside the gene matches. The CDR3 covers 15 residues. The CDR3 DNA is TGTGCCAGCAGTGGGACTAGCGGGGGTCAAGAGACCCAGTACTTC. This sequence encodes CASSGTSGGQETQYF.

This chain joins TRBV15 and TRBJ2-3, with 9 bases that match TRBD2. The CDR3 loop spans 16 amino acids. Germline-derived CDR1 and CDR2 are LNHNV and YYDKDF (reference sequence). V gave up 3 bases and J gave up 2 bases; unmatched junction bases: 6. The CDR3 DNA is TGTGCCACCAGCAGTTACACTAGCGGGTTCACAGATACGCAGTATTTT. It codes for CATSSYTSGFTDTQYF.

The count of this clone is one. The chain uses TRBV27 and TRBJ2-5, with 7 nucleotides matching TRBD1. CDR1 and CDR2 from the germline V gene are MNHEY and SMNVEV (reference sequence). The junction had 14 bases not matched to a gene; V was cut back by 8 bases and J by 5 bases. The CDR3 has 15 amino acids. CDR3 bases: TGTGCCAGCTCACCTCTGGGCAGGGGGTACGAGACCCAGTACTTC. It is translated as CASSPLGRGYETQYF.

This chain links TRBV5-4 with TRBJ1-2, with a tentative D call TRBD1 (5 bases). The CDR3 covers 15 residues. Germline CDR1 SGHNT, CDR2 YYREEE (reference sequence). V gave up 1 base and J gave up 0 bases, with 10 bases separating them. DNA of the CDR3: TGTGCCAGCAGCTTGAAAGGGGAATCTAACTATGGCTACACCTTC. Translated: CASSLKGESNYGYTF.

The CDR3 coding sequence is TGTGCCATCCGGGACAGGGGCGACACCGGGGAGCTGTTTTTT. Its translation: CAIRDRGDTGELFF. The chain links TRBV10-3 to TRBJ2-2, with 10 bases that match TRBD1. The J segment lost 3 bases and the V segment lost 8 bases, leaving 3 bases of the junction unmatched. CDR3 length: 14 amino acids. Germline lookup yields CDR1 ENHRY and CDR2 SYGVKD.

The chain is built from TRBV2 and TRBJ1-1, with unresolved D. Germline V gene data show CDR1 as SNHLY and CDR2 as FYNNEI. The CDR3 spans 15 residues. The ends were cut back, 6 bases at V and 1 base at J, with 15 bases in the middle. This CDR3 reads CASRPGRGANTEAFF. The CDR3 nucleotides are TGTGCCAGCAGGCCCGGAAGAGGTGCGAACACTGAAGCTTTCTTT. Using reference TRBV2 and TRBJ1-1 for the parts outside the CDR3, the full variable domain is EPEVTQTPSHQVTQMGQEVILRCVPISNHLYFYWYRQILGQKVEFLVSFYNNEISEKSEIFDDQFSVERPDGSNFTLKIRSTKLEDSAMYFCASRPGRGANTEAFFGQGTRLTVV.

This clone was counted a single time. The V and J genes are TRBV7-8 and TRBJ2-2; D may be TRBD1 (6 bases). The germline V gene has CDR1 SGHVS and CDR2 FQNEAQ. CDR3 length equals 16 residues. The V and J ends lost 5 bases and 1 base respectively, with 14 bases between them. The CDR3 reads CASSPLQGRNTGELFF. DNA of the CDR3: TGTGCCAGCAGCCCCCTTCAGGGGCGGAACACCGGGGAGCTGTTTTTT.

For the CDR3, the DNA is TGTGCCAGCAGCCAAGCCGGAACCTACGAGCAGTACTTC. This codes for CASSQAGTYEQYF. The chain uses TRBV7-3 and TRBJ2-7, with D unresolved. Germline lookup yields CDR1 SGHTA and CDR2 FQGTGA. Trimming took off 5 bases at V and 2 bases at J, with 10 bases between the two ends. The CDR3 totals 13 residues.

This chain joins TRBV24-1 and TRBJ2-3; the D is unclear. CDR1 and CDR2 (germline): KGHDR, SFDVKD. The germline V and J ends were trimmed by 9 bases and 0 bases, with 6 bases remaining between them. The CDR3 covers 12 residues. CDR3 DNA: TGTGCCACCCAAGGGAGCACAGATACGCAGTATTTT. It codes for CATQGSTDTQYF.

V gene TRBV3-1 (or the pseudogene TRBV3-2) combines with J gene TRBJ2-1; 12 nucleotides line up with TRBD2. The CDR3 consists of 17 residues. J gave up 5 bases and V 3 bases, and 8 bases lay outside the gene matches. Germline values: CDR1 LGHDT, CDR2 YNNKEL (reference sequence). CDR3 amino acids: CASSHSLAGGPHNEQFF. CDR3 DNA: TGTGCCAGCAGCCATTCTCTAGCGGGAGGGCCCCACAATGAGCAGTTCTTC.

J is TRBJ1-1 and V is TRBV14; D is ambiguous. This CDR3 is built from 13 residues. V shed 8 bases and J shed 2 bases, with 12 bases lying between them. Germline V gene data show CDR1 as SGHDN and CDR2 as FVKESK. The chain's CDR3 is CASSQNTNTEAFF. The CDR3 DNA follows: TGTGCCAGCTCACAGAATACCAACACTGAAGCTTTCTTT. Supplemented by reference TRBV14 and TRBJ1-1, the full variable domain reads EAGVTQFPSHSVIEKGQTVTLRCDPISGHDNLYWYRRVMGKEIKFLLHFVKESKQDESGMPNNRFLAERTGGTYSTLKVQPAELEDSGVYFCASSQNTNTEAFFGQGTRLTVV.

The J gene is TRBJ2-7, the V gene TRBV7-2; 12 nucleotides line up with TRBD2. Losses at the gene ends were 6 bases for V and 1 base for J; bases not matched to a gene: 4. Germline V gene lookup returns CDR1 SGHTA and CDR2 FQGNSA. This CDR3 is 15 amino acids long. The chain's CDR3 is CASSLTSGGSYEQYF. CDR3 coding DNA: TGTGCCAGCAGTCTGACTAGCGGGGGATCCTACGAGCAGTACTTC. Complete variable domain (other parts from reference TRBV7-2 and TRBJ2-7): GAGVSQSPSNKVTEKGKDVELRCDPISGHTALYWYRQSLGQGLEFLIYFQGNSAPDKSGLPSDRFSAERTGGSVSTLTIQRTQQEDSAVYLCASSLTSGGSYEQYFGPGTRLTVT.

The chain joins TRBV15 to TRBJ1-1; D is unclear. This CDR3 is built from 16 residues. V was pared by 3 bases and J by 1 base, with 15 bases between. Looked up from germline, CDR1 is LNHNV and CDR2 is YYDKDF (reference sequence). CDR3 in DNA: TGTGCCACCAGCAGGGCTTTCCGTGGAGGGAACACTGAAGCTTTCTTT. This sequence encodes CATSRAFRGGNTEAFF.

This clone has only one observation. The rearrangement links TRBV24-1 to TRBJ2-2; D gene uncertain. Looked up from germline, CDR1 is KGHDR and CDR2 is SFDVKD. This CDR3 spans 15 amino acids. With 3 bases removed from V and 1 base from J, the gap between germline ends came to 8 bases. CDR3 nucleotides: TGTGCCACCAGTGATACGACACTGAACACCGGGGAGCTGTTTTTT. Protein product: CATSDTTLNTGELFF.

The chain couples TRBV10-3 to TRBJ1-1; D is undetermined. This CDR3 contains 13 residues. Germline CDR1 ENHRY, CDR2 SYGVKD. V lost 8 bases, J lost 1 base, and 11 bases lay in between. In DNA form, the CDR3 reads TGTGCCATCGAATCCAGCCCGAACACTGAAGCTTTCTTT. This translates into CAIESSPNTEAFF.

The chain joins TRBV7-6 to TRBJ2-1; TRBD2 matches at 9 bases. The CDR3 has 15 residues. V trimming: 2 bases; J trimming: 3 bases; junction bases outside the gene matches: 2. Looked up from germline, CDR1 is SGHVS and CDR2 is FNYEAQ. The CDR3 bases are TGTGCCAGCAGCTTACAAGCGGGAGGCTACAATGAGCAGTTCTTC. Protein: CASSLQAGGYNEQFF.